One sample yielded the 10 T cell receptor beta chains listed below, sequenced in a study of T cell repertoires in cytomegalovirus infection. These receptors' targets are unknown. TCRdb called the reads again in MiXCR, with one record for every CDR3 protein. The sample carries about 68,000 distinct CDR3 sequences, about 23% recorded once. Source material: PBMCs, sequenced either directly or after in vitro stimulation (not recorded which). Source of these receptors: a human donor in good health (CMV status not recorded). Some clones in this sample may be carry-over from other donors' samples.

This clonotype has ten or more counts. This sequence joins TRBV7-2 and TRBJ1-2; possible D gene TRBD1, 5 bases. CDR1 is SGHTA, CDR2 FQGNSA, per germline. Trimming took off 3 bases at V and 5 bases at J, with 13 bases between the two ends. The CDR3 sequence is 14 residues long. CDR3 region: CASSFPGRNYGYTF. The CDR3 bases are TGTGCCAGCAGCTTTCCGGGACGGAATTATGGCTACACCTTC.

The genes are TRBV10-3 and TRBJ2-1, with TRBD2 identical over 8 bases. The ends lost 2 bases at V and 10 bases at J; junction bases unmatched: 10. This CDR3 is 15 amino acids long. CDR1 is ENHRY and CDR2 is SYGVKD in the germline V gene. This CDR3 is CAISEVAGSLGEQFF. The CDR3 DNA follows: TGTGCCATCAGTGAGGTAGCGGGATCCCTGGGGGAGCAGTTCTTC.

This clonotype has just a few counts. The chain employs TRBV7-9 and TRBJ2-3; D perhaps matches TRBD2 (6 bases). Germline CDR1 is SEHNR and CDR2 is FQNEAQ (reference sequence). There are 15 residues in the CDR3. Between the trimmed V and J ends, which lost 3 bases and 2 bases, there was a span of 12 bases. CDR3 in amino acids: CASSLGLGVTDTQYF. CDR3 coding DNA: TGTGCCAGCAGCTTGGGACTGGGAGTCACAGATACGCAGTATTTT.

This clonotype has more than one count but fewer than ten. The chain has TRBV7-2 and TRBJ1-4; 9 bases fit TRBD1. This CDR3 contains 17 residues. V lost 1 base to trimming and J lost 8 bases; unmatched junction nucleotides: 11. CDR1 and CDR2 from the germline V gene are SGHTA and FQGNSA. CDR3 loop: CASSLEGQGPSGEKLFF. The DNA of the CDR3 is TGTGCCAGCAGCTTAGAGGGACAGGGCCCATCGGGAGAAAAACTGTTTTTT.

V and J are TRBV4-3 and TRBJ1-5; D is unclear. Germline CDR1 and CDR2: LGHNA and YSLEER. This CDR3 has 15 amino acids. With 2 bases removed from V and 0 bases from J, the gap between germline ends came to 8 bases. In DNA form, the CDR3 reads TGCGCCAGCAGCCAATCCATTTATAGCAATCAGCCCCAGCATTTT. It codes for CASSQSIYSNQPQHF.

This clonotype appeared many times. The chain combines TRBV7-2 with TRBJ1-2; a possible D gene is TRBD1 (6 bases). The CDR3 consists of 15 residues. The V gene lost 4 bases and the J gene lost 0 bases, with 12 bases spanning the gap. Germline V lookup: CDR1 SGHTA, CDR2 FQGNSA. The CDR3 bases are TGTGCCAGCAGCTCCTACCGGGGGCCTAACTATGGCTACACCTTC. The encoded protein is CASSSYRGPNYGYTF. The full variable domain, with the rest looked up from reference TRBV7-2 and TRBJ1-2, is GAGVSQSPSNKVTEKGKDVELRCDPISGHTALYWYRQSLGQGLEFLIYFQGNSAPDKSGLPSDRFSAERTGGSVSTLTIQRTQQEDSAVYLCASSSYRGPNYGYTFGSGTRLTVV.

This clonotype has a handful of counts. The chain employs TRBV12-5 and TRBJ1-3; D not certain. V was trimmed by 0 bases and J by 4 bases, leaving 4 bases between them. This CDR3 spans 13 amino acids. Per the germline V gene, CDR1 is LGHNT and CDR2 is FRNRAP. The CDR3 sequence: CASGLVRGNTIYF. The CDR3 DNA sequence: TGTGCTAGTGGTTTGGTACGGGGAAACACCATATATTTT.

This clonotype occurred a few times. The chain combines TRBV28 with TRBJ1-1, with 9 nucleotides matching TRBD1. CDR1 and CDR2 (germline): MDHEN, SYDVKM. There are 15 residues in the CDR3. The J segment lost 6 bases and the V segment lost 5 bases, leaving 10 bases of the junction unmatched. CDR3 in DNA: TGTGCCAGCAGTGCCGGGACAGGGCTGAGACCTGAAGCTTTCTTT. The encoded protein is CASSAGTGLRPEAFF.

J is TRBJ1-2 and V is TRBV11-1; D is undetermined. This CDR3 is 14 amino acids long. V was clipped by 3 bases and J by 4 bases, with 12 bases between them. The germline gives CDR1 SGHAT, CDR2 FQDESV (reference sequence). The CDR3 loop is CASSFAGSGYGYTF. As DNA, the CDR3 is TGTGCCAGCAGCTTCGCCGGTTCGGGCTATGGCTACACCTTC.

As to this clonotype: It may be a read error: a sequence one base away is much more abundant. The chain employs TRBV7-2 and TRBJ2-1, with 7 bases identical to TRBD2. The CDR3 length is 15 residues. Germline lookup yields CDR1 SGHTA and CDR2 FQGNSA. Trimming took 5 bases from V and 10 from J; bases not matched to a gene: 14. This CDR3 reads CASSGWGTGGGEQFF. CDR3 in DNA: TGTGCCAGCAGCGGATGGGGGACTGGGGGGGGGGAGCAGTTCTTC.